This is a list of T cell receptor beta chains from one sample in a study of cytomegalovirus exposure and HLA in healthy donors. Sequencing was performed with immunoSEQ multiplex PCR; in TCRdb, only in-frame clones are kept and a portion is missing. Altogether 90,000 to 100,000 clones are present, over 8% being singletons, with the ten largest covering around 4.9%. The sequenced sample consisted of PBMCs. All receptors come from a man aged 45-65 years in good health and CMV-seropositive. The CDR3 runs from the conserved cysteine through the conserved F or W. D genes are given only for firm matches. The size of a clone is reported for some rows only, either as once, few or many, or as a class for expanded clones.

j_call v_call d_call clone_size cdr3_aa cdr3_nt
TRBJ2-3 TRBV7-2 NA few CASSTGQPPNTQYF TGTGCCAGCAGCACAGGACAGCCGCCAAATACGCAGTATTTT
TRBJ2-7 TRBV5-1 NA few CASSGRSTSYEQYF TGCGCCAGCAGTGGCAGGTCCACATCCTACGAGCAGTACTTC
TRBJ2-3 TRBV7-2 NA NA CASSQGGAVDTQYF TGTGCCAGCAGCCAAGGAGGGGCGGTGGATACGCAGTATTTT
TRBJ2-7 TRBV18 NA NA CVIQRGPPIYEQYF TGTGTAATCCAGAGAGGTCCACCTATCTACGAGCAGTACTTC
TRBJ2-3 TRBV27 TRBD2 NA CASSLLAGGPTSTDTQYF TGTGCCAGCAGTTTACTAGCGGGAGGGCCAACAAGCACAGATACGCAGTATTTT
TRBJ2-7 TRBV10-2 NA NA CASSDQQLDYEQYF TGCGCCAGCAGTGATCAACAGTTAGACTACGAGCAGTACTTC
TRBJ2-5 TRBV28 TRBD1 many CASSRQGSTGETQYF TGTGCCAGCAGCCGACAGGGCTCCACCGGAGAGACCCAGTACTTC
TRBJ1-1 TRBV9 NA few CASSPRSGVRQYEAFF TGTGCCAGCAGCCCACGGTCAGGGGTACGACAATACGAAGCTTTCTTT
TRBJ2-5 TRBV7-3 NA few CASSLTSGTETQYF TGTGCCAGCAGCTTAACATCGGGAACGGAGACCCAGTACTTC
TRBJ2-1 TRBV6-6 NA few CASSYELARDKEQFF TGTGCCAGCAGTTACGAACTAGCGAGGGACAAGGAGCAGTTCTTC
TRBJ2-5 TRBV5-4 TRBD2 NA CASSPDTSGSQETQYF TGTGCCAGCAGCCCCGATACTAGCGGGAGCCAAGAGACCCAGTACTTC
TRBJ2-1 TRBV5-4 TRBD2 NA CASSSSGRTYNEQFF TGTGCCAGCAGCTCTAGCGGGAGAACCTACAATGAGCAGTTCTTC
TRBJ2-6 TRBV9 NA NA CASSVEATGANVLTF TGTGCCAGCAGCGTAGAAGCGACTGGGGCCAACGTCCTGACTTTC
TRBJ2-7 TRBV18 TRBD1 few CASSPGTGGSYEQYF TGTGCCAGCTCACCTGGGACAGGGGGATCCTACGAGCAGTACTTC
TRBJ2-1 TRBV15 NA few CATSRDRWSEQFF TGTGCCACCAGCAGAGACCGGTGGTCAGAGCAGTTCTTC
TRBJ1-4 TRBV7-9 TRBD1 NA CASSFGQGPNEKLFF TGTGCCAGCAGCTTCGGACAGGGTCCTAATGAAAAACTGTTTTTT
TRBJ2-2 TRBV4-1 TRBD2 few CASSLRTSGGNTGELFF TGCGCCAGCAGCCTAAGGACTAGCGGGGGGAACACCGGGGAGCTGTTTTTT
TRBJ2-7 TRBV6-1 NA NA CASSEFSGSLMFRSSYEQYF TGTGCCAGCAGTGAATTTTCGGGGTCGTTAATGTTCCGCAGCTCCTACGAGCAGTACTTC
TRBJ2-7 TRBV6-5 NA many CASSNRDTYEQYF TGTGCCAGCTCCAACCGGGACACCTACGAGCAGTACTTC
TRBJ2-3 TRBV4-2 TRBD2 few CASSHPGLATTDTQYF TGTGCCAGCAGCCATCCGGGACTAGCGACCACAGATACGCAGTATTTT
TRBJ2-7 TRBV5-4 TRBD1 NA CASSVTGVYEQYF TGTGCCAGCAGCGTTACAGGGGTCTACGAGCAGTACTTC
TRBJ2-2 TRBV28 NA NA CASSLVRLSNTGELFF TGTGCCAGCAGTTTAGTCAGACTTTCGAACACCGGGGAGCTGTTTTTT
TRBJ1-2 TRBV5-4 NA NA CASRSGDNYGYTF TGTGCCAGCAGGTCCGGGGATAACTATGGCTACACCTTC
TRBJ2-6 TRBV9 NA NA CASSPGGQSKISGANVLTF TGTGCCAGCAGCCCCGGGGGACAGAGTAAAATCTCTGGGGCCAACGTCCTGACTTTC
TRBJ2-3 TRBV10-3 NA NA CAISLGGSTDTQYF TGTGCCATCAGCCTTGGCGGATCCACAGATACGCAGTATTTT
TRBJ2-1 TRBV27 NA NA CASRTVLANEQFF TGTGCCAGCCGGACAGTGCTGGCTAATGAGCAGTTCTTC
TRBJ2-7 TRBV9 TRBD1 NA CASSNPGTGVEQYF TGTGCCAGCAGCAACCCCGGGACAGGGGTCGAGCAGTACTTC
TRBJ2-4 TRBV5-6 TRBD1 NA CASSHGTGGLLAKNIQYF TGTGCCAGCAGCCACGGGACAGGGGGCCTTCTAGCCAAAAACATTCAGTACTTC
TRBJ2-3 TRBV11-2 NA few CASSSETSTDTQYF TGTGCCAGCAGCTCGGAGACTAGCACAGATACGCAGTATTTT
TRBJ1-2 TRBV6-1 NA few CASKTGTSSYGYTF TGTGCCAGCAAGACCGGGACATCTAGCTATGGCTACACCTTC
TRBJ2-4 TRBV30 NA few CAWRAAELAKNIQYF TGTGCCTGGAGGGCGGCAGAACTAGCCAAAAACATTCAGTACTTC
TRBJ1-5 TRBV6-4 NA NA CASSEEVGRPQHF TGTGCCAGCAGCGAAGAGGTTGGGAGGCCCCAGCATTTT
TRBJ1-2 TRBV6-1 NA NA CASSERGGYGYTF TGTGCCAGCAGTGAAAGGGGGGGCTATGGCTACACCTTC
TRBJ2-3 TRBV12-5 NA few CASGLDGSAAQYF TGTGCTAGTGGTTTGGACGGGTCTGCTGCGCAGTATTTT
TRBJ2-7 TRBV5-4 NA few CASSFVSNEQYF TGTGCCAGCAGCTTCGTGAGCAACGAGCAGTACTTC
TRBJ2-7 TRBV2 NA few CASSQRGVTYEQYF TGTGCCAGCAGCCAACGGGGTGTAACCTACGAGCAGTACTTC
TRBJ1-5 TRBV30 NA few CAWSYPVSNQPQHF TGTGCCTGGAGTTATCCGGTTAGCAATCAGCCCCAGCATTTT
TRBJ2-5 TRBV10-3 NA many CATAPPDSSRGETQYF TGTGCCACCGCTCCCCCGGACAGCAGCCGGGGAGAGACCCAGTACTTC
TRBJ2-2 TRBV6-5 TRBD1 NA CASHGQVKAGELFF TGTGCCAGTCACGGACAGGTCAAGGCGGGGGAGCTGTTTTTT
TRBJ2-4 TRBV5-1 TRBD1 few CASSLAGQGRSGRNIQYF TGCGCCAGCAGCTTGGCGGGACAGGGGAGAAGTGGGAGAAACATTCAGTACTTC
TRBJ2-7 TRBV28 NA few CASSSSGHEQYF TGTGCCAGCAGTTCTAGTGGCCACGAGCAGTACTTC